One and the same sample provided the 21 T cell receptor beta chains below, sequenced in a study of identical twins. MiXCR, run by TCRdb on the 5' RACE reads, gives a single entry per CDR3 protein. The sample includes around 250,000 distinct CDR3 sequences, roughly 8.7% of them seen just once. This sample also appeared in a second study, on yellow fever vaccine responses in identical twins.

Sequenced input: CD8+ T cells sorted from blood. These receptor sequences come from a woman aged 18-35 years in good health.

CDR3: CASSQDRRVGAGELFF. As DNA, the CDR3 is TGCGCCAGCAGCCAAGATCGAAGGGTTGGGGCCGGGGAGCTGTTTTTT. The rearrangement joins TRBV4-3 to TRBJ2-2; D is unclear. CDR3 length equals 16 residues. The germline V gene has CDR1 LGHNA and CDR2 YSLEER. V lost 0 bases, J lost 6 bases, and 14 bases lay in between.

V gene TRBV5-1 combines with J gene TRBJ2-1; unclear D gene. Germline V gives CDR1 SGHRS, CDR2 YFSETQ. This CDR3 comprises 17 residues. The V end lost 2 bases, the J end lost 7 bases, and 22 bases lay between the germline ends. The CDR3 loop reads CASSFGWGGALSNEQFF. The CDR3 DNA reads TGCGCCAGCAGCTTTGGTTGGGGTGGAGCGCTTTCGAATGAGCAGTTCTTC. Variable domain in full (rest from reference TRBV5-1 and TRBJ2-1): KAGVTQTPRYLIKTRGQQVTLSCSPISGHRSVSWYQQTPGQGLQFLFEYFSETQRNKGNFPGRFSGRQFSNSRSEMNVSTLELGDSALYLCASSFGWGGALSNEQFFGPGTRLTVL.

The CDR3 DNA reads as TGTGCCAGCAGCGGTACTAGCGGGCGCTCCTACAATGAGCAGTTCTTC. This sequence encodes CASSGTSGRSYNEQFF. The chain joins TRBV5-4 to TRBJ2-1; 9 bases line up with TRBD2. The CDR3 length is 16 residues. CDR1 is SGHNT and CDR2 is YYREEE in the germline V gene (reference sequence). The junction had 5 bases not matched to a gene; V was cut back by 4 bases and J by 0 bases. The entire variable domain, with the rest obtained from reference TRBV5-4 and TRBJ2-1, is as follows: ETGVTQSPTHLIKTRGQQVTLRCSSQSGHNTVSWYQQALGQGPQFIFQYYREEENGRGNFPPRFSGLQFPNYSSELNVNALELDDSALYLCASSGTSGRSYNEQFFGPGTRLTVL.

This chain links TRBV4-1 with TRBJ2-7; 8 bases are a match to TRBD2. V lost 4 bases and J lost 2; bases outside the gene matches: 10. Germline V CDR1 and CDR2: MGHRA, YSYEKL. The CDR3 spans 16 residues. In DNA form, the CDR3 reads TGCGCCAGCAGCCCGTTAATTGGCGGGGGGACCTACGAGCAGTACTTC. Translation gives CASSPLIGGGTYEQYF.

Many counts were recorded for this clonotype. CDR3 loop: CASSQNAGGYEQYF. As DNA, the CDR3 is TGCGCCAGCAGCCAAAATGCAGGGGGCTACGAGCAGTACTTC. The chain combines TRBV4-3 with TRBJ2-7, with 7 nucleotides matching TRBD1. Germline lookup yields CDR1 LGHNA and CDR2 YSLEER. This CDR3 region has 14 residues. The trim removed 2 bases at V and 3 bases at J, leaving 4 bases unmatched.

In this sample, this clonotype turned up many times. The chain carries TRBV7-9 and TRBJ2-1; 14 nucleotides agree with TRBD2. Germline CDR1 and CDR2: SEHNR and FQNEAQ (reference sequence). This CDR3 is 15 amino acids long. V was clipped by 11 bases and J by 7 bases; unmatched bases: 10. The CDR3 spells CAVRGTSGGRNEQFF. CDR3 nucleotides: TGTGCCGTGAGGGGGACTAGCGGGGGCAGGAATGAGCAGTTCTTC.

This clonotype was observed a few times. The chain links TRBV20-1 to TRBJ1-1, with D unresolved. There are 12 residues in the CDR3. Germline V CDR1 and CDR2: DFQATT, SNEGSKA (reference sequence). V lost 6 bases to trimming and J lost 1 base, with 9 bases between them. The CDR3 DNA follows: TGCAGTGCCCAACCGGGGAACACTGAAGCTTTCTTT. This encodes CSAQPGNTEAFF.

The rearrangement uses TRBV24-1 and TRBJ2-1; D remains unclear. The CDR3 contains 13 residues. The V gene's germline CDR1 is KGHDR and CDR2 SFDVKD. Trimming shortened V by 5 bases and J by 2 bases, and 6 bases separated the two germline ends. The CDR3 here is CATSGRAYNEQFF. For the CDR3, the DNA is TGTGCCACCAGTGGTAGAGCCTACAATGAGCAGTTCTTC.

This clonotype appeared a few times. V usage is TRBV10-3 and J usage is TRBJ2-7, with D hard to call. V gave up 8 bases and J gave up 0 bases, with 8 bases separating them. The CDR3 sequence is 12 residues long. From germline, CDR1 is ENHRY and CDR2 SYGVKD. The CDR3 protein is CAIGDRSYEQYF. The CDR3, as DNA: TGTGCCATCGGCGACCGCTCCTACGAGCAGTACTTC.

The V and J genes are TRBV29-1 and TRBJ2-5; 8 bases map to TRBD2. There are 15 residues in the CDR3. Per the germline V gene, CDR1 is SQVTM and CDR2 is ANQGSEA. V shed 4 bases and J 5 bases; nucleotides not matched to a gene: 12. CDR3 protein: CSVGGTSLHWETQYF. CDR3 sequence (DNA): TGCAGCGTTGGGGGGACTAGTCTTCATTGGGAGACCCAGTACTTC.

This chain joins TRBV5-8 and TRBJ1-1; 8 bases line up with TRBD1. The CDR3 sequence is 15 residues long. Germline CDR1 and CDR2: SGHTS and YDEGEE. With 4 bases clipped from V and 5 bases from J, the junction kept 10 bases outside the gene matches. CDR3: CASSRNRGWRTEAFF. In nucleotides, the CDR3 is TGTGCCAGCAGCAGAAACAGGGGGTGGCGTACTGAAGCTTTCTTT. The variable domain in full, completed from reference TRBV5-8 and TRBJ1-1, reads EAGVTQSPTHLIKTRGQQATLRCSPISGHTSVYWYQQALGLGLQFLLWYDEGEERNRGNFPPRFSGRQFPNYSSELNVNALELEDSALYLCASSRNRGWRTEAFFGQGTRLTVV.

This chain uses TRBV11-2 with TRBJ2-7; D is undetermined. Trimming removed 1 base at V and 6 bases at J, with 10 bases between. The CDR3 is 13 amino acids. CDR1 is SGHAT, CDR2 FQNNGV, per germline. The CDR3 DNA is TGTGCCAGCAGCTTAGGGCAGTACGGCGAGCAGTACTTC. Protein product: CASSLGQYGEQYF. Using reference TRBV11-2 and TRBJ2-7 for the parts outside the CDR3, the full variable domain is EAGVAQSPRYKIIEKRQSVAFWCNPISGHATLYWYQQILGQGPKLLIQFQNNGVVDDSQLPKDRFSAERLKGVDSTLKIQPAKLEDSAVYLCASSLGQYGEQYFGPGTRLTVT.

The chain links TRBV24-1 to TRBJ2-1; tentatively, D is TRBD1 (6 bases). Germline V gives CDR1 KGHDR, CDR2 SFDVKD. Trimming left V 4 bases short and J 2 bases short, with 14 bases between. The CDR3 is 16 amino acids. The CDR3 protein is CATSDRDTVPYNEQFF. The CDR3 DNA reads as TGTGCCACCAGTGACCGGGACACGGTCCCCTACAATGAGCAGTTCTTC.

The chain recombines TRBV7-9 with TRBJ2-1; 7 bases match TRBD2. Looked up from germline, CDR1 is SEHNR and CDR2 is FQNEAQ (reference sequence). The CDR3 has 13 amino acids. The trim removed 8 bases at V and 6 bases at J, leaving 7 bases unmatched. The CDR3 loop is CASLAGEVNEQFF. The CDR3 DNA follows: TGTGCCAGCTTGGCGGGAGAGGTCAATGAGCAGTTCTTC.

This clonotype appeared many times. V gene TRBV12-3 or TRBV12-4 combines with J gene TRBJ2-1; no clear D. Trimming removed 4 bases from V and 2 bases from J, with 9 bases in between. The CDR3 sequence is 14 residues long. CDR3 sequence reads: CASSSLGAYNEQFF. The DNA of the CDR3 is TGTGCCAGCAGTTCATTGGGCGCCTACAATGAGCAGTTCTTC.

This chain links TRBV7-8 with TRBJ2-7; 10 bases fit TRBD2. Germline V CDR1 and CDR2: SGHVS, FQNEAQ. The trim removed 4 bases at V and 10 bases at J, leaving 10 bases unmatched. The CDR3 spans 14 residues. The DNA for the CDR3 is TGTGCCAGCAGCTCACCGGGACTAGCGTGGCCCCAGTACTTC. This sequence encodes CASSSPGLAWPQYF.

The chain has TRBV7-8 and TRBJ2-1; 13 positions match TRBD2. The germline CDR1 and CDR2 sequences are SGHVS and FQNEAQ. Unmatched junction bases numbered 14, after V lost 5 bases and J lost 10 bases. This CDR3 has 17 amino acids. CDR3 residues: CASSLPGLAGRMGEQFF. The CDR3 DNA reads as TGTGCCAGCAGCCTACCGGGACTAGCGGGAAGAATGGGCGAGCAGTTCTTC.

This clonotype was detected a few times. The chain joins TRBV27 to TRBJ2-5, with TRBD2 as a possible D gene (5 bases). V was clipped by 0 bases and J by 5 bases, with 13 bases between them. In germline, CDR1 is MNHEY, CDR2 SMNVEV (reference sequence). The CDR3 covers 15 residues. In nucleotides, the CDR3 is TGTGCCAGCAGTTTATCGGATCCTAGAGGGGAGACCCAGTACTTC. Translated, it gives CASSLSDPRGETQYF.

There are many counts of this clonotype. This chain uses TRBV29-1 with TRBJ2-1; 12 nucleotides match TRBD2. Germline CDR1 is SQVTM and CDR2 is ANQGSEA. The CDR3 runs to 14 residues. J was trimmed by 7 bases and V by 6 bases; bases with no gene match: 7. The CDR3 reads CSVVGLAGGNEQFF. CDR3 bases: TGCAGCGTAGTGGGGCTAGCGGGGGGGAATGAGCAGTTCTTC.

The chain couples TRBV15 to TRBJ2-5, with D tentatively TRBD1 (6 bases). Germline CDR1 and CDR2: LNHNV and YYDKDF (reference sequence). CDR3 size: 15 residues. V was cut by 0 bases and J by 5 bases, with 13 bases left in between. CDR3 nucleotide sequence: TGTGCCACCAGCAGAGAATGGGACATGCGGGAGACCCAGTACTTC. This sequence encodes CATSREWDMRETQYF.

This clonotype was detected only a few times. This chain uses TRBV29-1 with TRBJ1-2; D remains ambiguous. The V gene's germline CDR1 is SQVTM and CDR2 ANQGSEA. Trimming shortened V by 2 bases and J by 8 bases, and 18 bases separated the two germline ends. This CDR3 spans 14 amino acids. The CDR3 DNA reads as TGCAGCGTTGAACAATCAGAGCAAGGGATCGGCTACACCTTC. Translating it yields CSVEQSEQGIGYTF.